A single sample gave rise to the 12 T cell receptor beta chains below, sequenced in a study of shared clonotypes between healthy human individuals (dated by TCRdb to the early 2020s). CD8 naive samples consisted of CD45RO-negative cells that were positively selected for CCR7, yielding a CD45RA+CCR7+ population without TemRA cells. The library was obtained by the immunoSEQ multiplex PCR assay. Held by TCRdb, this immuneACCESS table contains in-frame sequences only and omits some clones. Under half of the omission traces to an unresolved V gene where checked; the cause of the rest is unknown. The sample includes around 2,000,000 clones, with about 92% observed a single time. The ten largest make up over 1.5% of the sample. Input material: naive CD8+ T cells from PBMCs. The cell subset or site label, read with the paper, signifies: CD45RA+CCR7+. The receptors shown here come from a young man in good health. Some clones in this sample may be carry-over from other donors' samples.

The chain combines TRBV27 with TRBJ2-1, with D tentatively TRBD2 (6 bases). Trimming took off 2 bases at V and 10 bases at J, with 21 bases between the two ends. CDR1 is MNHEY, CDR2 SMNVEV, per germline (reference sequence). This CDR3 region has 16 residues. The CDR3 DNA reads as TGTGCCAGCAGTTTAGGACCGGGAGTAATCCGCGGGGAGCAGTTCTTC. This gives the protein CASSLGPGVIRGEQFF.

This clone has a single count. This rearrangement joins TRBV2 to TRBJ2-7; 9 bases line up with TRBD2. The junction had 4 bases not matched to a gene; V was cut back by 7 bases and J by 3 bases. There are 13 residues in the CDR3. The V gene's germline CDR1 is SNHLY and CDR2 FYNNEI. The CDR3 here is CASNEREVYEQYF. The CDR3 coding sequence is TGTGCCAGCAATGAGCGGGAGGTCTACGAGCAGTACTTC.

In its sample, this clone was seen once. The CDR3 loop reads CASSFDRIGAFF. The CDR3 DNA sequence: TGTGCCAGCAGCTTTGACAGAATAGGGGCTTTCTTT. The V gene is TRBV11-2, the J gene TRBJ1-1, with a weak D call TRBD1 (5 bases). The germline CDR1 and CDR2 sequences are SGHAT and FQNNGV. This CDR3 has 12 amino acids. Trimming pared 3 bases from V and 11 bases from J, leaving 13 bases between.

Regarding this clone: Other DNA sequences within the sample encode an identical CDR3. The V and J genes are TRBV19 and TRBJ2-7; no clear D gene. Germline V lookup: CDR1 LNHDA, CDR2 SQIVND (reference sequence). Trimming left V 3 bases short and J 3 bases short, with 6 bases between. The CDR3 loop spans 12 amino acids. The CDR3 bases are TGTGCCAGTAGTATCGGAAGCTACGAGCAGTACTTC. The encoded protein is CASSIGSYEQYF.

This chain connects TRBV6-1 to TRBJ1-2; 7 bases are a match to TRBD1. The CDR3 consists of 17 residues. Germline V CDR1 and CDR2: MNHNS, SASEGT. Unmatched junction bases numbered 11, after V lost 1 base and J lost 3 bases. In nucleotides, the CDR3 is TGTGCCAGCAGTGAAGGGCTGTGGGGACAGAATTACTATGGCTACACCTTC. This encodes CASSEGLWGQNYYGYTF.

In the case of this clone: The sample has other DNA sequences that encode this CDR3 too. The rearrangement links TRBV9 to TRBJ1-1; TRBD1 matches at 8 bases. Losses at the gene ends were 4 bases for V and 4 bases for J; bases not matched to a gene: 0. CDR3 length: 12 residues. Germline V CDR1 and CDR2: SGDLS, YYNGEE. The CDR3 sequence: CASSTGGTEAFF. The CDR3 nucleotides are TGTGCCAGCAGCACAGGGGGCACTGAAGCTTTCTTT.

The chain carries TRBV5-8 and TRBJ2-7; weak D call: TRBD1 (8 bases). CDR1 and CDR2 (germline): SGHTS, YDEGEE. Trimming took 4 bases from V and 6 from J, leaving 23 bases between them. The CDR3 sequence is 16 residues long. The CDR3 spells CASSPRGDRTGLEQYF. CDR3 bases: TGTGCCAGCAGCCCCCGGGGGGACCGGACAGGGCTCGAGCAGTACTTC.

The chain recombines TRBV19 with TRBJ2-1, with a tentative D call TRBD2 (5 bases). V gave up 1 base and J gave up 1 base, with 11 bases separating them. Germline CDR1 reads LNHDA; CDR2 reads SQIVND (reference sequence). The CDR3 has 16 amino acids. This CDR3 reads CASSIVDFGSYNEQFF. In DNA form, the CDR3 reads TGTGCCAGTAGTATAGTGGACTTCGGGTCCTACAATGAGCAGTTCTTC.

This chain joins TRBV28 and TRBJ2-3; D is perhaps TRBD1 or TRBD2 (7 bases each). Trimming removed 3 bases at V and 4 bases at J, with 17 bases between. Looked up from germline, CDR1 is MDHEN and CDR2 is SYDVKM. The CDR3 is 16 residues long. The CDR3 bases are TGTGCCAGCAGTTTCCCCCGCAGGGGGGGGCCAGATACGCAGTATTTT. This translates into CASSFPRRGGPDTQYF.

The genes are TRBV5-6 and TRBJ2-5, with D perhaps matching TRBD1 (5 bases). V was shortened by 4 bases and J by 5 bases, with 9 bases between the two germline ends. Germline V gene sequence: CDR1 SGHDT, CDR2 YYEEEE. The CDR3 contains 12 residues. The chain's CDR3 is CASSGAMETQYF. CDR3 nucleotides: TGTGCCAGCAGCGGGGCTATGGAGACCCAGTACTTC.

About this clone: Other DNA sequences in this sample translate to the same CDR3. The CDR3 loop is CASSLKETQYF. The CDR3 DNA sequence: TGTGCCAGCAGTTTAAAGGAGACCCAGTACTTC. The chain couples TRBV27 to TRBJ2-5, with D unclear. This CDR3 has 11 residues. Trimming shortened V by 2 bases and J by 5 bases, and 3 bases separated the two germline ends. Germline CDR1 and CDR2: MNHEY and SMNVEV (reference sequence).

This chain joins TRBV5-1 and TRBJ2-7; D possibly corresponds to TRBD1 (5 bases). The length of the CDR3 is 14 residues. V lost 0 bases and J lost 3, with 10 bases in between. Germline-derived CDR1 and CDR2 are SGHRS and YFSETQ. As DNA, the CDR3 is TGCGCCAGCAGCTTGGGACAGCTACACTACGAGCAGTACTTC. Protein product: CASSLGQLHYEQYF.